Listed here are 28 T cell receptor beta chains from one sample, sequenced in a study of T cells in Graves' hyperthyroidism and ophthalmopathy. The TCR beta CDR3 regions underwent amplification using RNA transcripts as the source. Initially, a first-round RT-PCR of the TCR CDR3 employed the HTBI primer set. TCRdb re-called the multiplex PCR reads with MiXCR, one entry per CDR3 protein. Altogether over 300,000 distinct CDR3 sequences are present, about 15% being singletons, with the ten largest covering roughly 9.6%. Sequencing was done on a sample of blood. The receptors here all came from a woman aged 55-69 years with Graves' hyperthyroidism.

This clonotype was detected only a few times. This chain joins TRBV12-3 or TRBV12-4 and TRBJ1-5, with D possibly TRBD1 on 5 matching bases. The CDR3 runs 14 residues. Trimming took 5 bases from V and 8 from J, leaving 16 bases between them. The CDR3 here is CASSLQAAGKPQHF. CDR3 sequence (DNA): TGTGCCAGCAGTCTACAGGCAGCGGGCAAGCCCCAGCATTTT.

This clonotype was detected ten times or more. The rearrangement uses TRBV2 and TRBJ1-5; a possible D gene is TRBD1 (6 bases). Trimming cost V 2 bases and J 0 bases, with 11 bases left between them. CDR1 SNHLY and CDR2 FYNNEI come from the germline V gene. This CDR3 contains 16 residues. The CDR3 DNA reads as TGTGCCAGCAGTGAAACGACAGGACATAGCAATCAGCCCCAGCATTTT. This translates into CASSETTGHSNQPQHF.

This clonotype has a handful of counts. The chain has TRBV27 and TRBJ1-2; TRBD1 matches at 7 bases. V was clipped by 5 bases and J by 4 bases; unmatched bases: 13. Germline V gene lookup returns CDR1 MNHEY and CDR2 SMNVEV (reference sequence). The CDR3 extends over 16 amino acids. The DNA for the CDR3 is TGTGCCAGCAGTGTACGACAGGGTGCCAAACTCTATGGCTACACCTTC. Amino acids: CASSVRQGAKLYGYTF.

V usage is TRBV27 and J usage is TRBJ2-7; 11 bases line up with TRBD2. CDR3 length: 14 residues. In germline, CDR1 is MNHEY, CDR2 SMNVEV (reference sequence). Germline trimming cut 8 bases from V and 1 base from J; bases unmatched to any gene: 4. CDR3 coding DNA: TGTGCCAGCGGGCGACTAGCGGGATCCTACGAGCAGTACTTC. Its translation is CASGRLAGSYEQYF.

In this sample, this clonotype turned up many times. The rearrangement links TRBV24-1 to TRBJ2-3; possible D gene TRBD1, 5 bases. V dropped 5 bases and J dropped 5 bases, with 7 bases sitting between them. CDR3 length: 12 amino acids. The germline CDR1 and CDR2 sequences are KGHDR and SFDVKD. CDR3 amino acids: CATSAQGDTQYF. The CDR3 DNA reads TGTGCCACCAGTGCCCAGGGAGATACGCAGTATTTT.

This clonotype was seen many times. The CDR3, as DNA: TGTGCCAGCAGCGGCGGGACTAGCGGTGGAGAGACCCAGTACTTC. Protein sequence: CASSGGTSGGETQYF. The chain combines TRBV7-3 with TRBJ2-5, with 11 bases lining up with TRBD2. Trimming removed 5 bases from V and 4 bases from J; junction bases left unmatched: 6. This CDR3 comprises 15 residues. Germline V lookup: CDR1 SGHTA, CDR2 FQGTGA.

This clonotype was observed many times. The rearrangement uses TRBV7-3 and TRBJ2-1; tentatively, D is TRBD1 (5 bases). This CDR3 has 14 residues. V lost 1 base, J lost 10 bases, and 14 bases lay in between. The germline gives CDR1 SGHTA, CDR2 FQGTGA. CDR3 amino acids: CASSLIGSTGEQFF. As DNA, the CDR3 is TGTGCCAGCAGCTTAATTGGCTCTACAGGCGAGCAGTTCTTC.

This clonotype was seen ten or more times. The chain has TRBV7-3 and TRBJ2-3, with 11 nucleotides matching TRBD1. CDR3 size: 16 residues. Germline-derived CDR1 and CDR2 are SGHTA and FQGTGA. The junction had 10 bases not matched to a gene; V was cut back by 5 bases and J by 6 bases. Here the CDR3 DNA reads TGTGCCAGCAGCCTCGGACAGGGGGCTTCGTTGGATACGCAGTATTTT. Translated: CASSLGQGASLDTQYF.

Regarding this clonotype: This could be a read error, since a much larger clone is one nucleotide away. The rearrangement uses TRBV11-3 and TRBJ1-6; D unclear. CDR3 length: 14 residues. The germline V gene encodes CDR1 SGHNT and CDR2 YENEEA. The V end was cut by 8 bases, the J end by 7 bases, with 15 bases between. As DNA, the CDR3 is TGTGCCAGCGGCTCGAGTGTGGGGAATTCACCCCTCCACTTT. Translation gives CASGSSVGNSPLHF.

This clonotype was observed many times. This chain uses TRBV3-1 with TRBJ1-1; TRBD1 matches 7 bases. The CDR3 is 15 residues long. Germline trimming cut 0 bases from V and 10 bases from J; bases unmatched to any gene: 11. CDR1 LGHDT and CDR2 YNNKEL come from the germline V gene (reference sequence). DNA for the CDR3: TGTGCCAGCAGCCAAGAAGGAGACAGGGTACCTGGAGCTTTCTTT. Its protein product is CASSQEGDRVPGAFF. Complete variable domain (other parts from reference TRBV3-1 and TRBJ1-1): DTAVSQTPKYLVTQMGNDKSIKCEQNLGHDTMYWYKQDSKKFLKIMFSYNNKELIINETVPNRFSPKSPDKAHLNLHINSLELGDSAVYFCASSQEGDRVPGAFFGQGTRLTVV.

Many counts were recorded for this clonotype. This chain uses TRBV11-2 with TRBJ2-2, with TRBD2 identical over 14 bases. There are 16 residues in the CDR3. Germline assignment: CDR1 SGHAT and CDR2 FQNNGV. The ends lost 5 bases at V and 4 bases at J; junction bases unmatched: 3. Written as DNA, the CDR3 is TGTGCCAGCAGCGTCGGGACTAGCGGGAGCACCGGGGAGCTGTTTTTT. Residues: CASSVGTSGSTGELFF.

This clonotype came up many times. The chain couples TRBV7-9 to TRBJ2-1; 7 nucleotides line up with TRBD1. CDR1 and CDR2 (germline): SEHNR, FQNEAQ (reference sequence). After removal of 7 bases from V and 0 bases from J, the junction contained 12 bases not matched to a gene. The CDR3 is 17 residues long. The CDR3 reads CASNLLYPGGSYNEQFF. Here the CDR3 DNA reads TGTGCCAGCAACCTACTGTACCCAGGGGGCTCCTACAATGAGCAGTTCTTC.

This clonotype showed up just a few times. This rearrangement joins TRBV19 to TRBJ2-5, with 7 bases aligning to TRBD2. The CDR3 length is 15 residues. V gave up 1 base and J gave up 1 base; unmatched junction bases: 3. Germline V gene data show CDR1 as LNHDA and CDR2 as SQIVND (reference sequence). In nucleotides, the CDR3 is TGTGCCAGTAGTATAGCGGGAGGATCCCAAGAGACCCAGTACTTC. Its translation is CASSIAGGSQETQYF. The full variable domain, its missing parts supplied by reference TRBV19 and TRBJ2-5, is DGGITQSPKYLFRKEGQNVTLSCEQNLNHDAMYWYRQDPGQGLRLIYYSQIVNDFQKGDIAEGYSVSREKKESFPLTVTSAQKNPTAFYLCASSIAGGSQETQYFGPGTRLLVL.

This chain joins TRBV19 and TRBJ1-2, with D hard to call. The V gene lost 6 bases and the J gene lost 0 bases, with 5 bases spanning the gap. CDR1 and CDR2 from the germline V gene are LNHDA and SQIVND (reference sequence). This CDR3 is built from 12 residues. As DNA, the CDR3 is TGTGCCAGTAGGCAGGCTAACTATGGCTACACCTTC. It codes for CASRQANYGYTF.

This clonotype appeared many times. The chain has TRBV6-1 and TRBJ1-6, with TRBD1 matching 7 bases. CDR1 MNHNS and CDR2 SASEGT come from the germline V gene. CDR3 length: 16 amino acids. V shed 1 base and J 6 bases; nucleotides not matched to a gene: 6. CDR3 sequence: CASSEEAAGGNSPLHF. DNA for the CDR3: TGTGCCAGCAGTGAAGAGGCGGCAGGGGGTAATTCACCCCTCCACTTT.

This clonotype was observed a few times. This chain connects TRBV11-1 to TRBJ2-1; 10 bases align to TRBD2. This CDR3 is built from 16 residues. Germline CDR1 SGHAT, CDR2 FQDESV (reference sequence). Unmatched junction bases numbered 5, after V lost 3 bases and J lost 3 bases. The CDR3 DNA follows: TGTGCCAGCAGCTTCGCTAGCGGGAGCGTCTACAATGAGCAGTTCTTC. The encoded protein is CASSFASGSVYNEQFF.

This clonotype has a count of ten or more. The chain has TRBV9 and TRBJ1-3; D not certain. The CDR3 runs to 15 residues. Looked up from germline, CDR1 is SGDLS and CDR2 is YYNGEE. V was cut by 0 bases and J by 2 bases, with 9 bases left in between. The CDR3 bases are TGTGCCAGCAGCGTAGCGGTGACAACTGGAAACACCATATATTTT. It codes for CASSVAVTTGNTIYF.

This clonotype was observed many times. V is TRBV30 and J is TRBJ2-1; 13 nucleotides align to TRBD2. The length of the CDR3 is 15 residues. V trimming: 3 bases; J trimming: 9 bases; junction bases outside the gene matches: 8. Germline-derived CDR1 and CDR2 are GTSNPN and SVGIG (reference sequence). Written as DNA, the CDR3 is TGTGCCTGGAGCGCTACTAGCGGGAGGGCCGCTGAGCAGTTCTTC. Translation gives CAWSATSGRAAEQFF. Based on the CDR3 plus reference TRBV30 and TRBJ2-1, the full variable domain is SQTIHQWPATLVQPVGSPLSLECTVEGTSNPNLYWYRQAAGRGLQLLFYSVGIGQISSEVPQNLSASRPQDRQFILSSKKLLLSDSGFYLCAWSATSGRAAEQFFGPGTRLTVL.

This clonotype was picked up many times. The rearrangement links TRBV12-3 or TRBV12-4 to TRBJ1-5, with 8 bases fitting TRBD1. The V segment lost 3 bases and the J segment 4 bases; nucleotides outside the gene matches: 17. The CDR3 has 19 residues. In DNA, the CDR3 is TGTGCCAGCAGTTTGGGTGGACAGGGCCACAGAACTCCAAATCAGCCCCAGCATTTT. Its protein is CASSLGGQGHRTPNQPQHF.

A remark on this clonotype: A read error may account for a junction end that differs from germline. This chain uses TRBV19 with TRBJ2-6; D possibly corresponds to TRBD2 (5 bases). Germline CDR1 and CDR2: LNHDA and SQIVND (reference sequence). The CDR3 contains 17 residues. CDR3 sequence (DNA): TGTGCCAATAGTATCACGGGAACTAGTCCTGGGGCCAACGTCCTGACTTTC. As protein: CANSITGTSPGANVLTF.

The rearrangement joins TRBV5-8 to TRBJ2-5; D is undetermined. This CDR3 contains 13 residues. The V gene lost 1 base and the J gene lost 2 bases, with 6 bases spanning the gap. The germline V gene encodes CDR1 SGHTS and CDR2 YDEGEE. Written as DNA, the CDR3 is TGTGCCAGCAGCTTGATACAGCAAGAGACCCAGTACTTC. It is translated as CASSLIQQETQYF.

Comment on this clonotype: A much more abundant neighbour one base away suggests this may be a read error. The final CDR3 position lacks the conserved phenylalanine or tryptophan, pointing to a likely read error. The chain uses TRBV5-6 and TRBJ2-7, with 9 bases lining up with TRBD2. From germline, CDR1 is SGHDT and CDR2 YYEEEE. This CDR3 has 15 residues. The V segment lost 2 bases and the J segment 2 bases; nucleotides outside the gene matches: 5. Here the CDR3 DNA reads TGTGCCAGCAGCTTTGTAGCGGGAGCTACCTACGAGCAGTACCTC. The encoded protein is CASSFVAGATYEQYL.

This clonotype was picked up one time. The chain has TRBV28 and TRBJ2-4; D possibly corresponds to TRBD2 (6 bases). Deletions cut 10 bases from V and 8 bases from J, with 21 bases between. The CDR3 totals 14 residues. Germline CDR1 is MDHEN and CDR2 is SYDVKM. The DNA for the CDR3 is TGTGCCACACAGCGATTAGAGGGCGGGGACATTCAGTACTTC. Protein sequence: CATQRLEGGDIQYF.

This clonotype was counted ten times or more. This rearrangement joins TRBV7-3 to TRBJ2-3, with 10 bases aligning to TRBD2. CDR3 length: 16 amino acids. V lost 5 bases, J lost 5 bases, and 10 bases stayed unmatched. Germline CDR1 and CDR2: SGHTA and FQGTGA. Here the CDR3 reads CASSRTSGGGGDTQYF. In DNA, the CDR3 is TGTGCCAGCAGCCGGACTAGCGGAGGGGGGGGAGATACGCAGTATTTT. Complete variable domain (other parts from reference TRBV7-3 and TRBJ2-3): GAGVSQTPSNKVTEKGKYVELRCDPISGHTALYWYRQSLGQGPEFLIYFQGTGAADDSGLPNDRFFAVRPEGSVSTLKIQRTERGDSAVYLCASSRTSGGGGDTQYFGPGTRLTVL.

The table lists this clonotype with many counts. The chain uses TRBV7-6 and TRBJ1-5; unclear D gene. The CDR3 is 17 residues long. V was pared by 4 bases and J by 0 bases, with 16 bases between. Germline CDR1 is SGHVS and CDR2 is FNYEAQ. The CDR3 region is CASSSAPYDYSNQPQHF. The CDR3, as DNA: TGTGCCAGCAGCTCCGCTCCATACGACTATAGCAATCAGCCCCAGCATTTT.

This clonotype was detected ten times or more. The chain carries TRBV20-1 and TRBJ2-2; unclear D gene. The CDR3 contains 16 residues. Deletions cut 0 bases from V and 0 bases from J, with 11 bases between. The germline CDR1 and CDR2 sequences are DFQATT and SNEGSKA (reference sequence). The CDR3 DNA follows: TGCAGTGCTAGAGATCACACGGCCGCGAACACCGGGGAGCTGTTTTTT. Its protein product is CSARDHTAANTGELFF.

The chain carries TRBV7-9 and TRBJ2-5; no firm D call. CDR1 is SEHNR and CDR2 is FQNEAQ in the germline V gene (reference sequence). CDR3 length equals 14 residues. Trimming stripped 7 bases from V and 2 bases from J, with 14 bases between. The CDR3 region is CASTPGNLQETQYF. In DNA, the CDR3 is TGTGCCAGCACCCCTGGCAACCTTCAAGAGACCCAGTACTTC.

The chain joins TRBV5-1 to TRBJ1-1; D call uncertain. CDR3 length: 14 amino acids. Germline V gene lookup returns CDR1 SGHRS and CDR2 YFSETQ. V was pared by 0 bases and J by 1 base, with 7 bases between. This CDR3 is CASSLAQTNTEAFF. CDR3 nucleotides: TGCGCCAGCAGCTTGGCGCAGACGAACACTGAAGCTTTCTTT. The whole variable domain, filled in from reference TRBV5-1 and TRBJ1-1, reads KAGVTQTPRYLIKTRGQQVTLSCSPISGHRSVSWYQQTPGQGLQFLFEYFSETQRNKGNFPGRFSGRQFSNSRSEMNVSTLELGDSALYLCASSLAQTNTEAFFGQGTRLTVV.